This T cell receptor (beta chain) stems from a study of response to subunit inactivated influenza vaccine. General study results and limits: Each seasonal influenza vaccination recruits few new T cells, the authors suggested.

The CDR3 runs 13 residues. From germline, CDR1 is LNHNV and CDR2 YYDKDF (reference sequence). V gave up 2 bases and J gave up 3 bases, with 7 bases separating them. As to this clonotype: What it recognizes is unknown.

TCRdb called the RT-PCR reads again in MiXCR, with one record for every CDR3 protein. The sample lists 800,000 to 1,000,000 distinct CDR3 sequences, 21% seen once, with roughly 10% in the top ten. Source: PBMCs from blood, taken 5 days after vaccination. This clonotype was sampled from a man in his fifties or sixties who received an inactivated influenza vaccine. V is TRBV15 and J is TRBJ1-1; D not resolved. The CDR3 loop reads CATSRKRDTEAFF. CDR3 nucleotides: TGTGCCACCAGCAGAAAACGTGACACTGAAGCTTTCTTT.